Following are 12 T cell receptor beta chains from one sample sequenced in a study of T cell responses to AZD1222 COVID-19 vaccine. Assay: immunoSEQ multiplex PCR; the TCRdb copy retains only in-frame clones and omits some. The sample lists 110,000 to 150,000 clones, approximately 85% occurring once. Sequences were derived from peripheral blood, sampled on day 0 of AZD1222 vaccination. Receptors originate from an adult in good health.

CDR3 in amino acids: CASSLRGAGELFF. The CDR3 nucleotides are TGTGCCAGCAGTTTAAGGGGCGCCGGGGAGCTGTTTTTT. The rearrangement uses TRBV27 and TRBJ2-2; a possible D gene is TRBD1 (5 bases). The germline V gene encodes CDR1 MNHEY and CDR2 SMNVEV (reference sequence). Trimming left V 2 bases short and J 6 bases short, with 7 bases between. CDR3 size: 13 residues.

The chain links TRBV5-4 to TRBJ2-4, with TRBD2 as a possible D gene (7 bases). Trimming pared 4 bases from V and 0 bases from J, leaving 11 bases between. The CDR3 covers 15 residues. Germline-derived CDR1 and CDR2 are SGHNT and YYREEE (reference sequence). DNA of the CDR3: TGTGCCAGCAGCCTCGGGGGGCTAGCCAAAAACATTCAGTACTTC. This translates into CASSLGGLAKNIQYF.

The chain links TRBV19 to TRBJ2-7, with a possible D match to TRBD2 (6 bases). The CDR3 is 17 amino acids. Looked up from germline, CDR1 is LNHDA and CDR2 is SQIVND (reference sequence). V was trimmed by 2 bases and J by 3 bases, leaving 20 bases between them. CDR3 protein: CASSISLGLDGSYEQYF. Here the CDR3 DNA reads TGTGCCAGTAGTATATCGTTGGGTCTTGACGGGAGCTACGAGCAGTACTTC.

This chain connects TRBV20-1 to TRBJ1-4; 7 bases line up with TRBD1. This CDR3 spans 15 amino acids. Germline CDR1 reads DFQATT; CDR2 reads SNEGSKA (reference sequence). V lost 3 bases to trimming and J lost 4 bases; unmatched junction nucleotides: 8. The CDR3 DNA follows: TGCAGTGCTAGTCAGGCAGGGGGATTTAATGAAAAACTGTTTTTT. Its protein product is CSASQAGGFNEKLFF.

This clone was detected only once. CDR3 loop: CASGLGLSWTDTQYF. For the CDR3, the DNA is TGTGCTAGTGGTTTGGGCCTGAGTTGGACAGATACGCAGTATTTT. The chain employs TRBV12-5 and TRBJ2-3; D unresolved. V was shortened by 1 base and J by 3 bases, with 11 bases between the two germline ends. The CDR3 totals 15 residues. Germline V gene sequence: CDR1 LGHNT, CDR2 FRNRAP.

This clone has only a few counts. The V gene is TRBV6-5, the J gene TRBJ1-1; TRBD1 is a possible D gene (5 bases). The CDR3 is 13 amino acids. Trimming removed 8 bases at V and 4 bases at J, with 14 bases between. Germline CDR1 MNHEY, CDR2 SVGAGI. The CDR3 here is CASSVRAVTEAFF. The CDR3 DNA follows: TGTGCCAGCTCGGTCAGGGCGGTCACTGAAGCTTTCTTT.

V is TRBV7-9 and J is TRBJ1-5, with 9 bases that match TRBD1. Trimming took 5 bases from V and 0 from J; bases not matched to a gene: 8. Germline CDR1 and CDR2: SEHNR and FQNEAQ (reference sequence). CDR3 size: 17 residues. The CDR3 DNA reads TGTGCCAGCAGCCCCTACAGGGGGCCGGATAGCAATCAGCCCCAGCATTTT. Protein: CASSPYRGPDSNQPQHF.

The chain recombines TRBV19 with TRBJ2-1; 9 bases fit TRBD2. The CDR3 consists of 14 residues. CDR1 is LNHDA, CDR2 SQIVND, per germline (reference sequence). The trim removed 5 bases at V and 4 bases at J, leaving 3 bases unmatched. The CDR3 loop is CASSQRGDYNEQFF. The DNA of the CDR3 is TGTGCCAGTAGTCAGCGGGGGGATTACAATGAGCAGTTCTTC. The whole variable domain, remainder taken from reference TRBV19 and TRBJ2-1, is DGGITQSPKYLFRKEGQNVTLSCEQNLNHDAMYWYRQDPGQGLRLIYYSQIVNDFQKGDIAEGYSVSREKKESFPLTVTSAQKNPTAFYLCASSQRGDYNEQFFGPGTRLTVL.

The chain links TRBV7-9 to TRBJ1-2, with a weak D call TRBD1 (5 bases). This CDR3 has 12 residues. The V gene lost 4 bases and the J gene lost 6 bases, with 9 bases spanning the gap. From germline, CDR1 is SEHNR and CDR2 FQNEAQ (reference sequence). The CDR3 DNA sequence: TGTGCCAGCAGCTCAGGGATAGATGGCTACACCTTC. It codes for CASSSGIDGYTF.

The rearrangement links TRBV6-1 to TRBJ2-7; a weak D match, TRBD1 (6 bases). CDR1 is MNHNS and CDR2 is SASEGT in the germline V gene. The CDR3 contains 16 residues. The ends were cut back, 1 base at V and 2 bases at J, with 15 bases in the middle. This chain's CDR3 is CASSEDWVTGTYEQYF. The CDR3 DNA follows: TGTGCCAGCAGTGAAGATTGGGTGACAGGAACCTACGAGCAGTACTTC.

The genes are TRBV24-1 and TRBJ1-5; D perhaps matches TRBD1 (5 bases). Per germline, CDR1 KGHDR and CDR2 SFDVKD. The CDR3 consists of 16 residues. With 5 bases removed from V and 0 bases from J, the gap between germline ends came to 13 bases. CDR3 sequence reads: CATSGAGFSSNQPQHF. CDR3 nucleotides: TGTGCCACCAGTGGGGCAGGGTTTAGTAGCAATCAGCCCCAGCATTTT.

CDR3 nucleotides: TGTGCCAGCAGTGTTTTGGGTACGCAGTATTTT. Protein: CASSVLGTQYF. The chain uses TRBV11-2 and TRBJ2-3; no clear D gene. Germline-derived CDR1 and CDR2 are SGHAT and FQNNGV. The V end was cut by 6 bases, the J end by 8 bases, with 9 bases between. CDR3 length equals 11 residues.